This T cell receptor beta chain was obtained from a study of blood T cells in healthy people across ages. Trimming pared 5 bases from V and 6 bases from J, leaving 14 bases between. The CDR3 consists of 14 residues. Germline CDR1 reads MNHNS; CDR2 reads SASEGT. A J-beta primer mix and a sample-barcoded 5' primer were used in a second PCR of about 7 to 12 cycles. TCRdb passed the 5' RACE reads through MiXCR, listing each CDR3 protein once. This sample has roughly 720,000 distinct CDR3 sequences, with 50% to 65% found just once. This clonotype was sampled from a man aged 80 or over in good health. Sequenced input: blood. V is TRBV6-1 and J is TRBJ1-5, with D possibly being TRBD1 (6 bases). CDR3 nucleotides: TGTGCCAGCAGTCCAGGGGTAGGGATTCAGCCCCAGCATTTT. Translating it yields CASSPGVGIQPQHF.